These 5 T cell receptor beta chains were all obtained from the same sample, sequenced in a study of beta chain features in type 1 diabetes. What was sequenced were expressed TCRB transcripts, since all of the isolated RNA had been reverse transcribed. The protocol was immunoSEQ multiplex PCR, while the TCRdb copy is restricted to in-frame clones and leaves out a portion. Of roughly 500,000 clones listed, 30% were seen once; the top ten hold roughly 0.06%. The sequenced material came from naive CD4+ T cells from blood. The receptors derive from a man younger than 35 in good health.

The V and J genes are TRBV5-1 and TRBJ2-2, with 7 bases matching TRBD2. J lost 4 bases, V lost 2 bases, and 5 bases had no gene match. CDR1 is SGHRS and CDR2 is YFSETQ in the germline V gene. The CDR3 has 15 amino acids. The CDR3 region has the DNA TGCGCCAGCAGCTTAGCGGGACCCACCACCGGGGAGCTGTTTTTT. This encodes CASSLAGPTTGELFF.

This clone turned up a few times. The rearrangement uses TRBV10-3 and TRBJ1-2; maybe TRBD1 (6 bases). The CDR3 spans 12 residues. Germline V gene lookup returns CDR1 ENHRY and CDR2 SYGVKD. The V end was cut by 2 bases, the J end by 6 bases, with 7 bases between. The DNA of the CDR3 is TGTGCCATCAGTGAGCGACAGGATGGCTACACCTTC. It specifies CAISERQDGYTF.

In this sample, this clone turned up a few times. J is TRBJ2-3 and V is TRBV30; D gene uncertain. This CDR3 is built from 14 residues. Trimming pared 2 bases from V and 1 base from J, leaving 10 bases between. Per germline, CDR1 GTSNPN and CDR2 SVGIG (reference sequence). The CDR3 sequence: CAWSTRQRTDTQYF. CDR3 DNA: TGTGCCTGGAGTACCCGGCAGCGCACAGATACGCAGTATTTT. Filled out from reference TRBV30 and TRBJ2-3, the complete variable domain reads SQTIHQWPATLVQPVGSPLSLECTVEGTSNPNLYWYRQAAGRGLQLLFYSVGIGQISSEVPQNLSASRPQDRQFILSSKKLLLSDSGFYLCAWSTRQRTDTQYFGPGTRLTVL.

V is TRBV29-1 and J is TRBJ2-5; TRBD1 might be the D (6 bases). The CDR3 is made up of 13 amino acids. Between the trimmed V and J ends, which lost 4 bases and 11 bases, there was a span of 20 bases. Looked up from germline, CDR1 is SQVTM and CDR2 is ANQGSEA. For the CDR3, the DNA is TGCAGCGTTGTGAACAGGGCGGTAGGTGAGCAGTACTTC. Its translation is CSVVNRAVGEQYF.

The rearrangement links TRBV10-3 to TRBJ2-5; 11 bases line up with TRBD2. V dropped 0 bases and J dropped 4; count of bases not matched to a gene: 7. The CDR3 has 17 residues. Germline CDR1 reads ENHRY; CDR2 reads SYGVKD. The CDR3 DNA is TGTGCCATCAGTGAGTCTGGTAGCGGGAGGGCCCCAGAGACCCAGTACTTC. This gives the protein CAISESGSGRAPETQYF.